This TCR beta chain derives from a study of early T cells in non-severe SARS-CoV-2 infection. Study context: Chains stayed unpaired after sequencing of bulk RNA from unsorted whole blood.

The CDR3 runs to 14 residues. V was shortened by 8 bases and J by 4 bases, with 16 bases between the two germline ends. From germline, CDR1 is SGHKS and CDR2 YYEKEE (reference sequence). Individual cDNA molecules carried attached unique molecular identifiers. One entry per CDR3 protein results from TCRdb running MiXCR on the 5' RACE reads. Altogether approximately 66,000 distinct CDR3 sequences are present, roughly 13% being singletons, with the ten largest covering roughly 5.2%. This clonotype has ten or more counts. This clonotype was sampled from an adult who was a healthcare worker with PCR-confirmed SARS-CoV-2 infection or an uninfected control (not recorded which). Sample: whole blood. V gene TRBV5-5 combines with J gene TRBJ1-5, with D perhaps TRBD1 (5 bases). CDR3 in DNA: TGTGCCAGTATGATAGGGACGGATAATCAGCCCCAGCATTTT. Protein sequence: CASMIGTDNQPQHF.